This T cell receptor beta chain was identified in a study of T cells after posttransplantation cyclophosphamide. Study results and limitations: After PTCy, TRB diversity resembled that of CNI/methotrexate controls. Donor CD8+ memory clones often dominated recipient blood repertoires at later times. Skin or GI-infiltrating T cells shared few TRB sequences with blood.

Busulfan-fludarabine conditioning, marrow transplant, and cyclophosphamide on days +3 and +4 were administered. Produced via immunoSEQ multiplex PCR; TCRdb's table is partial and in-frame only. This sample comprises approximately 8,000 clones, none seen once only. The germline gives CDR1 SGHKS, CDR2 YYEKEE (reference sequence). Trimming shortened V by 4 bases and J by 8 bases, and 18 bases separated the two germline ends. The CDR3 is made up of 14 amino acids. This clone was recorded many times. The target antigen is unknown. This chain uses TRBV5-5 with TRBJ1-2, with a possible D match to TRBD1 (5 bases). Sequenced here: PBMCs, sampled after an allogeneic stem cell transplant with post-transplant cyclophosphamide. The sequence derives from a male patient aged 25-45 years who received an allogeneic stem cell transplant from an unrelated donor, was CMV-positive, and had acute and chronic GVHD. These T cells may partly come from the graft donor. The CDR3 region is CASSGTTSSGGYTF. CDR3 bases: TGTGCCAGCAGCGGGACTACCTCGTCGGGCGGCTACACCTTC.